The sequence of this T cell receptor (beta chain) was determined in a study of T-cell reconstitution after alpha-beta-depleted transplantation in children. By share of the sample, this clonotype is medium-sized. Antigen: not known. Preparation of the TCRbeta library involved a method that used unique molecular identifiers. TCRdb fed the PCR reads into MiXCR, producing one record per CDR3 protein. The sample has under 150,000 distinct CDR3 sequences; about 9.9% are singletons. Study-level points and caveats: Several patients had high TCRbeta diversity at day 60; it came from surviving recipient T cells and thymic progenitors. Fresh T-cell production supplied most of the T-cell counts and diversity seen one year after transplant. Reports say that about two months after transplant, the alpha-beta T cells came out of several hundred graft clones that had expanded.

Germline CDR1 reads KGHSH; CDR2 reads LQKENI. This CDR3 contains 16 residues. Between the trimmed V and J ends, which lost 3 bases and 4 bases, there was a span of 16 bases. The material sequenced was PBMCs, mostly from graft donor cells, taken 180 days after TCRalphabeta/CD19-depleted stem cell transplant. This clonotype was sampled from a girl under three years old who had a stem cell transplant for combined immunodeficiency, so the T cells may come from the graft donor. The chain employs TRBV18 and TRBJ2-1; possibly TRBD1 or TRBD2 for D (5 bases each). CDR3 sequence reads: CASSPQGESAYNEQFF. In DNA form, the CDR3 reads TGTGCCAGCTCACCCCAAGGGGAGTCAGCTTACAATGAGCAGTTCTTC. The full variable domain, its missing parts supplied by reference TRBV18 and TRBJ2-1, is NAGVMQNPRHLVRRRGQEARLRCSPMKGHSHVYWYRQLPEEGLKFMVYLQKENIIDESGMPKERFSAEFPKEGPSILRIQQVVRGDSAAYFCASSPQGESAYNEQFFGPGTRLTVL.